Described below is a single TCR beta chain sequence and its context. Its antigen is not known. Trimming cost V 5 bases and J 0 bases, with 17 bases left between them. Germline V gene sequence: CDR1 MNHNS, CDR2 SASEGT. The CDR3 consists of 16 residues. RNA transcripts gave rise to amplified TCR beta CDR3 regions. Primed by the HTBI set, a first-round RT-PCR was run on the TCR CDR3. MiXCR, run by TCRdb on the multiplex PCR reads, gives a single entry per CDR3 protein. The table has 550,000 to 850,000 distinct CDR3 sequences, about 17% seen once. The data belong to a study of T cells in Graves' hyperthyroidism and ophthalmopathy. Blood was drawn at first hyperthyroidism diagnosis, before any ophthalmopathy symptoms. The source of the PBMCs was around 10 ml of fresh peripheral blood. General observations from the study: Ophthalmopathy and stable hyperthyroidism were told apart by a 13 V-J model. Ophthalmopathy was identified by the model a median 6.5 months ahead of onset.

The receptor comes from a woman aged 45 to 65 with Graves' hyperthyroidism that later progressed to Graves' ophthalmopathy. This chain links TRBV6-1 with TRBJ2-7; a weak D match, TRBD1 (6 bases). The sample taken for sequencing was blood. The CDR3 coding sequence is TGTGCCAGCAGTTTAACCACCACAGGGAGCTCCTACGAGCAGTACTTC. It is translated as CASSLTTTGSSYEQYF.